The 19 T cell receptor beta chains reported below all come from one sample, sequenced in a study of shared clonotypes between healthy human individuals. Terminally differentiated effector memory CD45RA+ cells were excluded by CCR7 positive selection of CD45RO-negative cells. Sequencing was performed with immunoSEQ multiplex PCR; in TCRdb, only in-frame clones are kept and a portion is missing. The sample lists hundreds of thousands of clones; roughly 96% were seen once. The sample taken for sequencing was naive CD8+ T cells sorted from blood. The source of these receptors is a woman in her 30s in good health.

Only one count was recorded for this clone. The chain uses TRBV10-2 and TRBJ2-7; D gene unclear. V gave up 6 bases and J gave up 5 bases, with 5 bases separating them. Germline V gene lookup returns CDR1 WSHSY and CDR2 SAAADI. The CDR3 has 10 residues. DNA of the CDR3: TGCGCCAGCAGGAACGACGAGCAGTACTTC. Its translation is CASRNDEQYF.

The rearrangement joins TRBV2 to TRBJ2-7; D not certain. V was pared by 11 bases and J by 4 bases, with 21 bases between. This CDR3 is 14 amino acids long. CDR1 SNHLY and CDR2 FYNNEI come from the germline V gene. The CDR3 sequence is CASEPTLRSYEQYF. The CDR3, as DNA: TGTGCCTCCGAGCCGACACTTAGATCATACGAGCAGTACTTC.

This clone was counted only a few times. The chain joins TRBV27 to TRBJ1-2, with TRBD1 as a possible D gene (5 bases). Trimming shortened V by 10 bases and J by 5 bases, and 20 bases separated the two germline ends. This CDR3 comprises 14 residues. The germline V gene has CDR1 MNHEY and CDR2 SMNVEV (reference sequence). Here the CDR3 reads CATSPGGEIYGYTF. CDR3 coding DNA: TGTGCCACCTCACCTGGAGGGGAGATATATGGCTACACCTTC.

J is TRBJ2-5 and V is TRBV7-8; 7 positions match TRBD1. V shed 4 bases and J 1 base; nucleotides not matched to a gene: 12. Germline assignment: CDR1 SGHVS and CDR2 FQNEAQ. The CDR3 is 17 amino acids. CDR3 residues: CASSSDRAAAFQETQYF. The CDR3 DNA is TGTGCCAGCAGCTCCGACAGGGCCGCAGCATTCCAAGAGACCCAGTACTTC.

V and J are TRBV28 and TRBJ2-1, with D unresolved. Trimming pared 8 bases from V and 0 bases from J, leaving 8 bases between. CDR1 is MDHEN and CDR2 is SYDVKM in the germline V gene. The CDR3 sequence is 13 residues long. CDR3 nucleotide sequence: TGTGCCAGCTCGGAAAGCTCCTACAATGAGCAGTTCTTC. Translation: CASSESSYNEQFF.

The chain employs TRBV5-1 and TRBJ2-3, with 14 nucleotides matching TRBD2. Germline values: CDR1 SGHRS, CDR2 YFSETQ. The ends lost 3 bases at V and 2 bases at J; junction bases unmatched: 5. CDR3 length equals 17 residues. CDR3 protein: CASSSRTSGRLTDTQYF. CDR3 sequence (DNA): TGCGCCAGCAGCTCGCGGACTAGCGGGAGGCTCACAGATACGCAGTATTTT.

V and J are TRBV4-2 and TRBJ1-4; 12 bases are a match to TRBD1. Germline V lookup: CDR1 LGHNA, CDR2 YNFKEQ. The V gene end was trimmed by 6 bases and the J gene end by 3 bases; junction bases not matched to a gene: 8. CDR3 length: 17 amino acids. CDR3 coding DNA: TGTGCCAGCAGTCACCGGGACAGGGGGCTTGCTAATGAAAAACTGTTTTTT. It encodes CASSHRDRGLANEKLFF.

This clone was observed once. The chain carries TRBV7-6 and TRBJ2-4; 7 bases are a match to TRBD2. V gave up 2 bases and J gave up 9 bases; unmatched junction bases: 7. The CDR3 runs to 14 residues. The germline V gene encodes CDR1 SGHVS and CDR2 FNYEAQ. The CDR3 spells CASSLRGESSIQYF. CDR3 in DNA: TGTGCCAGCAGCTTACGGGGGGAGTCCAGCATTCAGTACTTC.

The chain carries TRBV10-2 and TRBJ1-3; TRBD1 is a possible D gene (5 bases). The CDR3 loop spans 19 amino acids. Trimming took off 2 bases at V and 3 bases at J, with 23 bases between the two ends. The germline gives CDR1 WSHSY, CDR2 SAAADI. The CDR3 nucleotides read TGCGCCAGCAGTGAGGGGCAGGGCCTATCGACCCTCAATGGAAACACCATATATTTT. The encoded protein is CASSEGQGLSTLNGNTIYF.

The J gene is TRBJ2-1, the V gene TRBV5-1; TRBD2 matches at 10 bases. There are 16 residues in the CDR3. The germline CDR1 and CDR2 sequences are SGHRS and YFSETQ. Trimming at V came to 3 bases and at J to 3 bases, leaving 6 bases not matched to a gene. The CDR3 loop reads CASSSVAGGLYNEQFF. Here the CDR3 DNA reads TGCGCCAGCAGCTCGGTAGCGGGAGGTCTCTACAATGAGCAGTTCTTC.

The CDR3 nucleotides read TGTGCCAGCAGTTTATCGGGTAGCGGGAGTGGGTACAATGAGCAGTTCTTC. This codes for CASSLSGSGSGYNEQFF. The gene calls are TRBV27 and TRBJ2-1; 9 bases line up with TRBD2. Trimming at V came to 0 bases and at J to 4 bases, leaving 7 bases not matched to a gene. CDR3 length: 17 amino acids. CDR1 is MNHEY, CDR2 SMNVEV, per germline (reference sequence).

Worth noting for this clone: Additional DNA sequences in this sample encode the identical CDR3. For the CDR3, the DNA is TGTGCCAGCAGTTTAGGCGCAACTTACGAGCAGTACTTC. Translated: CASSLGATYEQYF. The chain employs TRBV27 and TRBJ2-7; D gene unclear. The CDR3 length is 13 residues. CDR1 MNHEY and CDR2 SMNVEV come from the germline V gene (reference sequence). V was shortened by 2 bases and J by 4 bases, with 9 bases between the two germline ends.

J is TRBJ1-1 and V is TRBV5-6; D gene uncertain. Trimming cost V 2 bases and J 0 bases, with 5 bases left between them. Germline assignment: CDR1 SGHDT and CDR2 YYEEEE. This CDR3 contains 13 residues. The CDR3 region is CASSFQVNTEAFF. The CDR3 DNA reads as TGTGCCAGCAGCTTCCAGGTGAACACTGAAGCTTTCTTT.

This chain links TRBV14 with TRBJ2-5, with D tentatively TRBD1 (5 bases). The CDR3 spans 15 residues. The ends were cut back, 4 bases at V and 5 bases at J, with 17 bases in the middle. Germline CDR1 SGHDN, CDR2 FVKESK. CDR3 in amino acids: CASSPRLPSGETQYF. CDR3 sequence (DNA): TGTGCCAGCAGCCCCAGACTCCCCTCAGGGGAGACCCAGTACTTC.

The rearrangement joins TRBV27 to TRBJ2-1; TRBD2 matches at 13 bases. CDR1 is MNHEY, CDR2 SMNVEV, per germline (reference sequence). This CDR3 comprises 15 residues. V dropped 5 bases and J dropped 9; count of bases not matched to a gene: 7. CDR3 sequence (DNA): TGTGCCAGCAGTCCCGGGACTAGCGGGGCTGCTGAGCAGTTCTTC. Translation: CASSPGTSGAAEQFF.

Details on this clone: Other nucleotide sequences from this sample produce the same CDR3. The chain joins TRBV9 to TRBJ2-2; the D gene could be TRBD1 or TRBD2 (5 bases each). The V end lost 1 base, the J end lost 3 bases, and 10 bases lay between the germline ends. In germline, CDR1 is SGDLS, CDR2 YYNGEE. This CDR3 has 15 amino acids. CDR3 nucleotide sequence: TGTGCCAGCAGCGTATCAGGGCGGGACACCGGGGAGCTGTTTTTT. This codes for CASSVSGRDTGELFF.

This chain joins TRBV6-6 and TRBJ2-7; D call uncertain. The CDR3 loop spans 13 amino acids. The germline V gene has CDR1 MNHNY and CDR2 SVGAGI (reference sequence). V gave up 0 bases and J gave up 2 bases, with 5 bases separating them. CDR3 in DNA: TGTGCCAGCAGTTACTCTAGTCCCTACGAGCAGTACTTC. This translates into CASSYSSPYEQYF.

This chain uses TRBV5-5 with TRBJ1-1; D unresolved. The CDR3 is made up of 15 amino acids. V shed 0 bases and J shed 0 bases, with 9 bases lying between them. Germline loops: CDR1 SGHKS, CDR2 YYEKEE (reference sequence). CDR3 nucleotide sequence: TGTGCCAGCAGCTTGGGTGCGGTCCTGAACACTGAAGCTTTCTTT. Protein sequence: CASSLGAVLNTEAFF.

V usage is TRBV2 and J usage is TRBJ2-4, with D tentatively TRBD1 or TRBD2 (5 bases each). Trimming took off 1 base at V and 1 base at J, with 8 bases between the two ends. The CDR3 covers 15 residues. In germline, CDR1 is SNHLY, CDR2 FYNNEI. The CDR3 loop is CASSEVWGAKNIQYF. As DNA, the CDR3 is TGTGCCAGCAGTGAAGTGTGGGGGGCCAAAAACATTCAGTACTTC.